Included here is one TCR beta chain sequence, with context. Which antigen it targets is not known. The sample holds no much larger clone one base away, and base qualities are not on file. The source of the sample is a study of siplizumab effects on memory and regulatory T cells (dated by TCRdb to between 2018 and 2020). Regarding the study in general: The study examined how the anti-CD2 antibody siplizumab affects alloreactive T-cell subsets in allogeneic mixed lymphocyte reactions built from human PBMCs. Overall study outcomes, separate from this receptor: A naive or memory phenotype could not be assigned to roughly 75-97% of proliferating CD4+ or CD8+ clones. Greater diversity appeared to be present in unstimulated naive T cells than in memory T cells, and a substantial contribution to the alloresponse seemed to be made by naive cells. No functional confirmation was obtained for the suppressive function of proliferating Tregs from siplizumab cultures. Because sequences at frequencies below about 10^-5 were poorly captured, only a minor fraction of alloreactive clones could be mapped back to unstimulated subsets. Siplizumab significantly lowered the cumulative frequency of alloreactive sequences that could be traced to unstimulated CD4+ memory T cells. Among mappable alloreactive CD4+ clones, an average Treg-derived fraction of about 69% was observed with siplizumab, compared with roughly 27% in control reactions.

Taken from cysteine to phenylalanine, the CDR3 has 19 residues. Left in the record is the CDR3 DNA by itself, 57 bases read in frame from the first base. CDR1 and CDR2 are read off the germline V gene as SGHRS and YFSETQ. For this chain, trimming is 3 bases at the V end and 7 bases at the J end, and the number of junction bases without a gene match is 23. Libraries were made using the immunoSEQ multiplex PCR assay. Each sample had 10^5 or so TCR templates assayed by the deep sequencing platform. Genomic DNA extracted from sorted T cells was used for TCRbeta CDR3 sequencing. Turning to the authors' computational methods: Clonal analysis of TCRbeta CDR3 data was done in the R programming language. Alloreactive CD4+ and CD8+ clones were defined by comparing unstimulated samples with post-reaction CFSE-low samples. Regulatory or non-regulatory origin of alloreactive CD4+ clones was assigned by matching sequences to the sorted unstimulated Treg and non-Treg repertoires. This immuneACCESS table, as held by TCRdb, lists in-frame sequences with V and J called but not all clones. Of the missing ones, under half trace to an unresolved V gene in checked studies; the others have no known cause. The DNA gave D and trimming, while V, J and clone size come from that table. For this sample there are 65,000 to 70,000 clones; approximately 88% appear just once. Under 2% of the sample comes from the top ten.

TCRbeta CDR3 sequencing was performed on sorted unstimulated T cells and on proliferating T cells recovered from mixed lymphocyte reactions. Fresh whole blood from approximately 10 HLA-typed healthy donors was used to isolate PBMCs. Unstimulated CD4+ regulatory T cells were FACS-sorted to map the origin of alloreactive clones. The source is a human donor in good health. Sequencing was performed on Tregs sorted from blood. In this chain, TRBV5-1 is recombined with TRBJ2-7; a stretch of 9 junction bases matches TRBD2. The nucleotide sequence is given as TGCGCCAGCAGCTGGAACCCGAGCAGGCTAGCGGGACTGGGTGATGAGCAGTACTTC. This is translated as CASSWNPSRLAGLGDEQYF.